The clone carrying this T cell receptor beta chain has only one observation. The data originate from a study of blood T cell repertoires in COVID-19. Study-level information: Sites across the United States, Italy and Spain contributed samples from acute and convalescent COVID-19.

The germline V gene encodes CDR1 WNHNN and CDR2 SYGVQD (reference sequence). The CDR3 consists of 15 residues. With 5 bases clipped from V and 7 bases from J, the junction kept 6 bases outside the gene matches. Source study methods: Reference gene primer amplification in the assay estimated nucleated cell counts. Sequencing was performed with immunoSEQ multiplex PCR; in TCRdb, only in-frame clones are kept and a portion is missing. V, J and clone size are those of that table, while D and trimming were read from the DNA. The table records roughly 330,000 clones, around 92% of them present only once. This TCR was recovered from a man younger than 35 who had recovered from COVID-19. What was sequenced was peripheral blood. The chain links TRBV10-1 to TRBJ2-1, with 12 bases aligning to TRBD2. The CDR3 sequence is CASSLTTSGRNEQFF. For the CDR3, the DNA is TGCGCCAGCAGTCTTACGACTAGCGGGAGAAATGAGCAGTTCTTC.